This T cell receptor (beta chain) is from a study of T cell repertoires in cytomegalovirus infection. CDR1 and CDR2 from the germline V gene are SQVTM and ANQGSEA. This CDR3 spans 11 amino acids. V shed 8 bases and J shed 6 bases, with 13 bases lying between them. Study-wide points: The cumulative frequency of public TCR beta families identified carriers of CMV plus the relevant HLA.

Using its own MiXCR run on the reads, TCRdb lists one record per CDR3 protein. Here the sample spans some 700,000 distinct CDR3 sequences, less than 40% being singletons. As to this clonotype: Its target is not known.

The chain recombines TRBV29-1 with TRBJ1-1; possibly TRBD1 for D (5 bases). The receptor comes from a human donor in good health (CMV status not recorded). Some clones in this sample may be carry-over from other donors' samples. Sequencing was performed on PBMCs. For the CDR3, the DNA is TGCAGCTCACGTTGGGGCCCTGAAGCTTTCTTT. Translated, it gives CSSRWGPEAFF.